This TCR beta chain was documented in a study of blood T cell repertoires in COVID-19. Study summary: Acute and convalescent COVID-19 specimens originated in the United States, Italy and Spain. The cDNA or gDNA used as material had been derived from T cells, B-cell-depleted T cells, or PBMCs.

Assay used: immunoSEQ multiplex PCR; TCRdb lists only in-frame clones, some missing. This sample has around 130,000 clones, with around 90% found just once. Germline CDR1 KGHDR, CDR2 SFDVKD. The CDR3 totals 14 residues. With 9 bases clipped from V and 4 bases from J, the junction kept 10 bases outside the gene matches. Recruited during active infection, patients (from Seattle) were subsequently followed longitudinally. The rearrangement links TRBV24-1 to TRBJ2-5; 7 nucleotides line up with TRBD1. The source is a human donor with COVID-19, enrolled during active disease. The donor label of this sample is uncertain. Source material: peripheral blood. CDR3 region: CATGPGGGVETQYF. CDR3 bases: TGTGCCACCGGTCCAGGGGGTGGGGTAGAGACCCAGTACTTC.